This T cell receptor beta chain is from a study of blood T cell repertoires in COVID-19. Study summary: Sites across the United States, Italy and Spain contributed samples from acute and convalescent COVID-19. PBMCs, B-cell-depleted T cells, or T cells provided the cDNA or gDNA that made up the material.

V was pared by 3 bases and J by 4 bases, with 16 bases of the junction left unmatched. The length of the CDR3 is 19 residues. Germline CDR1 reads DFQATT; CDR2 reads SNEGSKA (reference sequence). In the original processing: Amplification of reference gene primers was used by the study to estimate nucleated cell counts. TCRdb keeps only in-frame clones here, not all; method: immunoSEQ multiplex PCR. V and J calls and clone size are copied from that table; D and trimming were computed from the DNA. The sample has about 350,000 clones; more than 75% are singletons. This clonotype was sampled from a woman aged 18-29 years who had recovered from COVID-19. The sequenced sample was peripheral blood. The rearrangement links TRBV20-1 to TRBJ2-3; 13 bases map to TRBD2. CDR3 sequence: CSASPSEIGLAGEADTQYF. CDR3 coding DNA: TGCAGTGCTAGTCCCTCGGAAATAGGACTAGCGGGAGAGGCAGATACGCAGTATTTT.